These T cell receptor beta chains were read from a single sample in a study of patients and donors after allogeneic stem cell transplantation. Using its own MiXCR run on the RT-PCR reads, TCRdb lists one record per CDR3 protein. The sample records roughly 200,000 distinct CDR3 sequences, 35% to 45% being singletons. What was sequenced was blood, either unsorted or a sorted T cell fraction (not recorded which). The receptor source for this set is a human donor who was either an allogeneic HSCT recipient or a stem cell or donor lymphocyte infusion donor (not recorded which). It is not recorded whose cells these are; they may come from a transplant donor. Both conserved end residues are part of each CDR3. The D gene is left open where the match is weak. Size is stated for part of the rows, as once, few or many counts, or as a class when the clone is expanded.

>TRBV5-1|-|15|TRBJ1-5|-
TGCGCCAGCAGCTTGGGTGTTCCGAGCAATCAGCCCCAGCATTTT
CASSLGVPSNQPQHF
>TRBV7-7|-|13|TRBJ2-1|-
TGTGCCAGCAGCTTGGAGATATACAATGAGCAGTTCTTC
CASSLEIYNEQFF
>TRBV6-2/TRBV6-3|-|13|TRBJ2-7|-
TGTGCCAGCAGTTACTCCGCCCTCTACGAGCAGTACTTC
CASSYSALYEQYF
>TRBV7-2|once|12|TRBJ2-5|-
TGTGCCAGCAGCTTAGTGGGAGAGACCCAGTACTTC
CASSLVGETQYF
>TRBV20-1|-|14|TRBJ1-6|TRBD1
TGCAGTGCTACCCTCGGACAGGGGAATTCACCCCTCCACTTT
CSATLGQGNSPLHF
>TRBV6-2/TRBV6-3|-|17|TRBJ2-3|TRBD2
TGTGCCAGCAGTTACTCGAGTCAAGGACTAGCGACCGATACGCAGTATTTT
CASSYSSQGLATDTQYF
>TRBV5-4|-|13|TRBJ2-5|-
TGTGCCAGCAGCTTGTACAACCAAGAGACCCAGTACTTC
CASSLYNQETQYF
>TRBV6-9|-|14|TRBJ1-6|-
TGTGCCAGCAGTGACCGGGGGCTCCATTCACCCCTCCACTTT
CASSDRGLHSPLHF
>TRBV7-2|-|13|TRBJ2-1|TRBD1
TGTGCCAGCAGCTTCGACAGGGACAATGAGCAGTTCTTC
CASSFDRDNEQFF
>TRBV12-3/TRBV12-4|few|13|TRBJ1-5|-
TGTGCCAGCAGTTTAGGGGACTATCAGCCCCAGCATTTT
CASSLGDYQPQHF
>TRBV12-3/TRBV12-4|-|14|TRBJ1-5|TRBD1
TGTGCCAGCAGCGGGGACAGAGAGCATCAGCCCCAGCATTTT
CASSGDREHQPQHF
>TRBV9|few|15|TRBJ1-1|TRBD1
TGTGCCAGCAGCGTCGATGGGACAGCGAACACTGAAGCTTTCTTT
CASSVDGTANTEAFF
>TRBV7-9|-|16|TRBJ2-3|-
TGTGCCAGCAGCTTAACGGGAACTAGTCCCCAAGATACGCAGTATTTT
CASSLTGTSPQDTQYF
>TRBV18|few|15|TRBJ1-1|-
TGTGCCAGCTCACCGCTGGACGGCCTGAACACTGAAGCTTTCTTT
CASSPLDGLNTEAFF
>TRBV27|-|13|TRBJ2-3|-
TGTGCCAGCAGTTTAAGCCCGGGAGCCCGTCAGTATTTT
CASSLSPGARQYF
>TRBV4-2|-|16|TRBJ1-1|-
TGTGCCAGCAGCCAAGATCTGGTCAGGGCGAACACTGAAGCTTTCTTT
CASSQDLVRANTEAFF
>TRBV5-5|-|14|TRBJ1-2|-
TGTGCCAGCAGCTTGGAAATTGGGGGCTATGGCTACACCTTC
CASSLEIGGYGYTF
>TRBV12-3/TRBV12-4|few|14|TRBJ1-5|-
TGTGCCAGCAGCCCCGGCCGTAGCAATCAGCCCCAGCATTTT
CASSPGRSNQPQHF
>TRBV7-2|-|15|TRBJ2-5|-
TGTGCCAGCAGCGCCTGGGCGGGTCTCGAAGAGACCCAGTACTTC
CASSAWAGLEETQYF
>TRBV5-5|-|13|TRBJ1-6|-
TGTGCCAGCAGCAGAGACGGATCGTCACCCCTCCACTTT
CASSRDGSSPLHF
>TRBV20-1|-|15|TRBJ1-2|TRBD1
TGCAGTGGTGGAGGGCAGGGGGCTTTTAACTATGGCTACACCTTC
CSGGGQGAFNYGYTF
>TRBV12-3/TRBV12-4|-|16|TRBJ1-5|-
TGTGCCAGCAGTCCACTAGACAGGTCCCTTAATCAGCCCCAGCATTTT
CASSPLDRSLNQPQHF
>TRBV12-3/TRBV12-4|few|15|TRBJ2-3|TRBD1
TGTGCCAGCAGGTACCGACAGGGGAGCACAGATACGCAGTATTTT
CASRYRQGSTDTQYF
>TRBV12-3/TRBV12-4|few|15|TRBJ1-2|-
TGTGCCAGCAGTTTAGACGGCAGGGAAGGCTATGGCTACACCTTC
CASSLDGREGYGYTF
>TRBV20-1|-|14|TRBJ1-6|-
TGCAGTGCTAGAGATCTACAGGGTCGGTCACCCCTCCACTTT
CSARDLQGRSPLHF
>TRBV10-3|few|15|TRBJ1-4|-
TGTGCCATCAGTGAGTCTGGCAGACATCATGAAAAACTGTTTTTT
CAISESGRHHEKLFF
>TRBV28|-|17|TRBJ1-1|-
TGTGCCAGCAGTTTATATGGTCTGTGGGGGGCGCCCACTGAAGCTTTCTTT
CASSLYGLWGAPTEAFF
>TRBV6-1|-|14|TRBJ2-7|-
TGTGCCACCGAATTAGGATTGAGGGTCGGCGAGCAGTACTTC
CATELGLRVGEQYF
>TRBV27|-|16|TRBJ2-4|-
TGTGCCAGCAAACCCTGGGCAGACCTAGCCAAAAACATTCAGTACTTC
CASKPWADLAKNIQYF
>TRBV6-5|few|12|TRBJ1-6|-
TGTGCCAGCAGGGGACTAGGGACACCCCTCCACTTT
CASRGLGTPLHF
>TRBV24-1|-|14|TRBJ2-5|-
TGTGCCACCAGTGATATGCCGGGGTTGAGGGCCCAGTACTTC
CATSDMPGLRAQYF
>TRBV20-1|few|13|TRBJ1-5|-
TGCAGTGCTAGAGTTACAGCCAATCAGCCCCAGCATTTT
CSARVTANQPQHF
>TRBV7-6|few|17|TRBJ1-6|TRBD1
TGTGCCAGCAGCTCGGGGACAGAGATCTCCTATAATTCACCCCTCCACTTT
CASSSGTEISYNSPLHF
>TRBV12-5|few|13|TRBJ1-2|TRBD1
TGTGCTAGTGGTCCAACAGGGGTATATGGCTACACCTTC
CASGPTGVYGYTF
>TRBV4-1|-|16|TRBJ2-5|TRBD2
TGCGCCAGCAGCCAAGTCGGGAGGCGACAGAAAGAGACCCAGTACTTC
CASSQVGRRQKETQYF
>TRBV18|few|13|TRBJ2-1|-
TGTGCCAGCTCACCGGTGGCTAACAATGAGCAGTTCTTC
CASSPVANNEQFF
>TRBV9|-|14|TRBJ1-2|-
TGTGCCAGCAGCGTAGGATCCGGCGAGTATGGCTACACCTTC
CASSVGSGEYGYTF
>TRBV7-2|few|14|TRBJ2-3|-
TGTGCCAGCAGCCCTTCGGGACCCACTAGGTCGCAGTATTTT
CASSPSGPTRSQYF